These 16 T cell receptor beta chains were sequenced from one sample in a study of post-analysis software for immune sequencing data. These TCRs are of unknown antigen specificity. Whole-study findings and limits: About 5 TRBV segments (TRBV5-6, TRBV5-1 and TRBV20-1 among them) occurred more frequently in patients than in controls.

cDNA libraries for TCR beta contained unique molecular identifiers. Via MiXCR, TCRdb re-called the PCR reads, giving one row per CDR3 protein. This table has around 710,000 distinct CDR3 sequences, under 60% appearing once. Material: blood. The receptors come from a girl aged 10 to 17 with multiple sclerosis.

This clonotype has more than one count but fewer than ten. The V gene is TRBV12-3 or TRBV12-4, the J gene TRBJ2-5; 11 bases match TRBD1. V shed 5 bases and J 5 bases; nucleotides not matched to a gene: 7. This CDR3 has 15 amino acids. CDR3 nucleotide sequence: TGTGCCAGCAGTGCGAGGGACAGGGGGGGTGAGACCCAGTACTTC. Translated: CASSARDRGGETQYF.

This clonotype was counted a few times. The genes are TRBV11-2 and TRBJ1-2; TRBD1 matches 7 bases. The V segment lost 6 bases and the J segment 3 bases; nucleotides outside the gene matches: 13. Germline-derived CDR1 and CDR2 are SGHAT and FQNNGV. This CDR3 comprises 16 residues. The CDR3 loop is CASSSARGTDDYGYTF. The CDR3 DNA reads TGTGCCAGCAGTTCCGCGCGGGGGACAGATGACTATGGCTACACCTTC.

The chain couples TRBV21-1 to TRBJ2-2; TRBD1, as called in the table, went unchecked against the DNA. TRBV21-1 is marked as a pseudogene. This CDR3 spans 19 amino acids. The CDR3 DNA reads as TGTGCCAGCAGCAAAGAACGCTCGTTAGACAGGGGGCGCGCCGGGGAGCTGTTTTTT. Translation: CASSKERSLDRGRAGELFF.

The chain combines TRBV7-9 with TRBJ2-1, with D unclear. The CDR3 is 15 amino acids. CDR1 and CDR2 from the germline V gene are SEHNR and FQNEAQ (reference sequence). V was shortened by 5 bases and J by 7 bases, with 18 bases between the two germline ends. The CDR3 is CASSPRVLAENEQFF. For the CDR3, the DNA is TGTGCCAGCAGCCCCCGGGTCCTGGCCGAGAATGAGCAGTTCTTC.

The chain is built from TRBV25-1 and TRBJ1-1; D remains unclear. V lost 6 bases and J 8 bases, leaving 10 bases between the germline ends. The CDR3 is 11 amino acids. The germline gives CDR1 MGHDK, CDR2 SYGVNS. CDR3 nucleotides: TGTGCCAGCAGCGCCTCGATGGAAGCTTTCTTT. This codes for CASSASMEAFF.

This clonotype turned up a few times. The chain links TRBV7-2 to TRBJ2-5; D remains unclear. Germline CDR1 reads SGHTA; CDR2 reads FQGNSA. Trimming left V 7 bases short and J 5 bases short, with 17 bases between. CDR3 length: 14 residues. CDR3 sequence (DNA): TGTGCCAGCACCATTAGCCGGGCTGGGGAGACCCAGTACTTC. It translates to CASTISRAGETQYF.

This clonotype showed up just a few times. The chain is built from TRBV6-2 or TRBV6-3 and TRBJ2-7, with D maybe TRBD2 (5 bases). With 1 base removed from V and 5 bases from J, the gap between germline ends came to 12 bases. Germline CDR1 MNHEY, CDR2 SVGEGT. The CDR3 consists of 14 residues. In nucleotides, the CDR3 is TGTGCCAGCAGTTACTTGGTGGGAGCCCACGAGCAGTACTTC. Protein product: CASSYLVGAHEQYF.

The CDR3 loop is CASSFRGVSSYNEQFF. In DNA, the CDR3 is TGTGCCAGCAGCTTTCGGGGCGTAAGCTCCTACAATGAGCAGTTCTTC. The gene calls are TRBV7-4 and TRBJ2-1; either TRBD1 or TRBD2 may fit D (5 bases each). V was pared by 3 bases and J by 0 bases, with 12 bases between. CDR1 is SGHVT and CDR2 is SQSDAQ in the germline V gene. The CDR3 loop spans 16 amino acids.

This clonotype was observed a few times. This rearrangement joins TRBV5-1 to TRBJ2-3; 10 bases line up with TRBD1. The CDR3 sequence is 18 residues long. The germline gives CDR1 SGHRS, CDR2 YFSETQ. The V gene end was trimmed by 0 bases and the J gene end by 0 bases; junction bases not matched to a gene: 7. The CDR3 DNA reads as TGCGCCAGCAGCTTGGGACAGGGGGCTGGCCCTAGCACAGATACGCAGTATTTT. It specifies CASSLGQGAGPSTDTQYF. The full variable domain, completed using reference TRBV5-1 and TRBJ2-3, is KAGVTQTPRYLIKTRGQQVTLSCSPISGHRSVSWYQQTPGQGLQFLFEYFSETQRNKGNFPGRFSGRQFSNSRSEMNVSTLELGDSALYLCASSLGQGAGPSTDTQYFGPGTRLTVL.

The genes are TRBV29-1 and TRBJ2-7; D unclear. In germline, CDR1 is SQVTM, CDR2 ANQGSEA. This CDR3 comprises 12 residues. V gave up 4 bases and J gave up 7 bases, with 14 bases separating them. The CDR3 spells CSVATTSKEQYF. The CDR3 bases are TGCAGCGTTGCAACTACTTCTAAGGAGCAGTACTTC.

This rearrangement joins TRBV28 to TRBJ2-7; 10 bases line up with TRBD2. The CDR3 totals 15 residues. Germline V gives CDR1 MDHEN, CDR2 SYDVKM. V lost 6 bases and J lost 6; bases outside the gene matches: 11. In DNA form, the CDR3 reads TGTGCCAGCAGCCTAGCTAGCGGGAGAGCGACCGAGCAGTACTTC. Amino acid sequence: CASSLASGRATEQYF.

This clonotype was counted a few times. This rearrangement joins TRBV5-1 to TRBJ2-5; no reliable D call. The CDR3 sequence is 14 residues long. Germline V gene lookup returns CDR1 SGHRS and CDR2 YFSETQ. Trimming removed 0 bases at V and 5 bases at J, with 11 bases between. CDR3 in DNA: TGCGCCAGCAGCTTGGAACCTGAACTGGAGACCCAGTACTTC. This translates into CASSLEPELETQYF. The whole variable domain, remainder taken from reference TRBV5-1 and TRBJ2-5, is KAGVTQTPRYLIKTRGQQVTLSCSPISGHRSVSWYQQTPGQGLQFLFEYFSETQRNKGNFPGRFSGRQFSNSRSEMNVSTLELGDSALYLCASSLEPELETQYFGPGTRLLVL.

The CDR3 loop reads CASSLNRANSPLHF. The DNA for the CDR3 is TGTGCCAGCAGCTTAAACAGGGCTAATTCACCCCTCCACTTT. This chain connects TRBV7-3 to TRBJ1-6; weak D call: TRBD1 (6 bases). Germline V lookup: CDR1 SGHTA, CDR2 FQGTGA. Trimming left V 1 base short and J 6 bases short, with 7 bases between. The CDR3 runs to 14 residues.

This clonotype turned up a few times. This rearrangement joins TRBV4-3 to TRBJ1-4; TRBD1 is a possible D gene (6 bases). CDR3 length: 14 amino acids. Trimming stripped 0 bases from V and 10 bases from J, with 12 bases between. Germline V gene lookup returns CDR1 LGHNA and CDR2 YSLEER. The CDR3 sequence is CASSQDKGEGKLFF. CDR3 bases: TGCGCCAGCAGCCAAGATAAGGGGGAAGGAAAACTGTTTTTT.

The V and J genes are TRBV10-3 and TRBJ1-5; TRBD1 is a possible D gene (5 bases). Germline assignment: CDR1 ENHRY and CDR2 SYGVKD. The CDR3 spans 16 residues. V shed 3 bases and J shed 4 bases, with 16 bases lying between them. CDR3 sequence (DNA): TGTGCCATCAGTGACCAAGGGGCAAGCACAAATCAGCCCCAGCATTTT. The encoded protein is CAISDQGASTNQPQHF.

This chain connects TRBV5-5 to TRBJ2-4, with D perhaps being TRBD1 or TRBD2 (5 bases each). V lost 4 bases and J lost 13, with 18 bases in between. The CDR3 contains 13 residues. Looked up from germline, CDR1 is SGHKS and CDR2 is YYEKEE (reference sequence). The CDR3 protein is CASSPPPLGEQYF. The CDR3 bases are TGTGCCAGCAGCCCACCACCGCTGGGGGAGCAGTACTTC.